These 18 T cell receptor beta chains originate from one sample sequenced in a study of regulatory T cells in long-lasting Graves disease. Time point reported: newly diagnosed GD, antithyroid drugs for less than 3 months. From PBMCs, RNA was extracted and then used to make the TCR library. Construction of TCR beta libraries relied on iRepertoire HTBI primers and on Arm-PCR targeting CDR3 regions. TCRdb called the multiplex PCR reads again in MiXCR, with one record for every CDR3 protein. The profile shows 400,000 to 450,000 distinct CDR3 sequences, 16% of them singletons. This same sample was also part of a study on T cells in Graves' hyperthyroidism and ophthalmopathy.

The sequences come from peripheral blood mononuclear cells (PBMCs), collected at new diagnosis, from a patient treated with antithyroid drugs. These receptors were obtained from a woman in her twenties or thirties with Graves disease.

This clonotype appeared a few times. The chain links TRBV5-6 to TRBJ2-1; D is unresolved. The germline CDR1 and CDR2 sequences are SGHDT and YYEEEE. V lost 1 base and J 8 bases, leaving 16 bases between the germline ends. The CDR3 is 15 residues long. The CDR3 DNA sequence: TGTGCCAGCAGCTTGTTGCTAGGCCATTACTATGAGCAGTTCTTC. Protein sequence: CASSLLLGHYYEQFF.

This clonotype turned up a few times. This chain uses TRBV4-1 with TRBJ1-6, with 9 bases matching TRBD1. The CDR3 covers 15 residues. CDR1 and CDR2 (germline): MGHRA, YSYEKL. The junction had 2 bases not matched to a gene; V was cut back by 0 bases and J by 8 bases. The DNA for the CDR3 is TGCGCCAGCAGCCAAGACGGGGACAGGGATTCACCCCTCCACTTT. It specifies CASSQDGDRDSPLHF.

In this sample, this clonotype turned up a few times. The chain uses TRBV7-8 and TRBJ2-7; tentative D call: TRBD1 (5 bases). The V and J ends lost 4 bases and 6 bases respectively, with 10 bases between them. Germline values: CDR1 SGHVS, CDR2 FQNEAQ. CDR3 length: 12 amino acids. Written as DNA, the CDR3 is TGTGCCAGCAGCTCTAGGGGTTCCGAGCAGTACTTC. Translation gives CASSSRGSEQYF.

V and J are TRBV11-2 and TRBJ1-5; 10 bases align to TRBD1. Germline V CDR1 and CDR2: SGHAT, FQNNGV. With 5 bases clipped from V and 6 bases from J, the junction kept 4 bases outside the gene matches. The CDR3 loop spans 14 amino acids. The CDR3 spells CASSIGTGAQPQHF. The CDR3 nucleotides read TGTGCCAGCAGCATCGGGACAGGGGCTCAGCCCCAGCATTTT.

This clonotype showed up just a few times. The V call is TRBV9, the J call TRBJ1-4; the D is unclear. The CDR3 contains 17 residues. From germline, CDR1 is SGDLS and CDR2 YYNGEE. V was cut by 1 base and J by 0 bases, with 13 bases left in between. CDR3 residues: CASSVSPRESTNEKLFF. DNA of the CDR3: TGTGCCAGCAGCGTATCCCCGAGGGAGTCAACTAATGAAAAACTGTTTTTT.

This clonotype was seen at least ten times. The genes are TRBV28 and TRBJ1-5, with D perhaps matching TRBD1 (5 bases). V was shortened by 6 bases and J by 6 bases, with 12 bases between the two germline ends. This CDR3 comprises 13 residues. Germline V lookup: CDR1 MDHEN, CDR2 SYDVKM. The CDR3 nucleotides read TGTGCCAGCAGCCGGGGGGGGATTCAGCCCCAGCATTTT. This encodes CASSRGGIQPQHF.

In regard to this clonotype: A clone one base away is much larger, so this may be a read error. The rearrangement joins TRBV7-2 to TRBJ2-3; a weak D match, TRBD2 (6 bases). The DNA end is more similar to TRBJ2-5, so the J call may be wrong. CDR3 length: 14 residues. Per germline, CDR1 SGHTA and CDR2 FQGNSA. Written as DNA, the CDR3 is TGTGCCAGCAGCTTTGGCGGGATTTCGGAGACCCAGTACTTC. This encodes CASSFGGISETQYF.

Comment on this clonotype: A much larger clonotype is one base distant, so this may be a read error. This chain connects TRBV18 to TRBJ2-2, with D perhaps TRBD2 (5 bases). Deletions cut 5 bases from V and 4 bases from J, with 8 bases between. This CDR3 has 13 amino acids. The germline gives CDR1 KGHSH, CDR2 LQKENI. The CDR3 bases are TGTGCCAGCTCAGCGGCGGGCACCGGGGAGCTGTTTTTT. As protein: CASSAAGTGELFF.

This clonotype has a count of ten or more. The J gene is TRBJ2-1, the V gene TRBV2; a weak D match, TRBD2 (5 bases). The V end was cut by 1 base, the J end by 0 bases, with 13 bases between. Germline lookup yields CDR1 SNHLY and CDR2 FYNNEI. This CDR3 contains 17 residues. CDR3 region: CASSEDQSGDSYNEQFF. CDR3 coding DNA: TGTGCCAGCAGTGAAGACCAGAGCGGAGACTCCTACAATGAGCAGTTCTTC. Drawing the rest from reference TRBV2 and TRBJ2-1, the complete variable domain is EPEVTQTPSHQVTQMGQEVILRCVPISNHLYFYWYRQILGQKVEFLVSFYNNEISEKSEIFDDQFSVERPDGSNFTLKIRSTKLEDSAMYFCASSEDQSGDSYNEQFFGPGTRLTVL.

The chain joins TRBV27 to TRBJ1-1; D unresolved. V lost 8 bases and J lost 7, with 11 bases in between. This CDR3 comprises 11 residues. Germline CDR1 is MNHEY and CDR2 is SMNVEV (reference sequence). DNA of the CDR3: TGTGCCAGCGGTATAGGGTTTGAAGCTTTCTTT. This encodes CASGIGFEAFF.

This clonotype was observed many times. The chain carries TRBV5-1 and TRBJ2-7; tentative D call: TRBD1 (6 bases). In germline, CDR1 is SGHRS, CDR2 YFSETQ. V lost 4 bases and J lost 5, with 13 bases in between. The CDR3 extends over 13 amino acids. The CDR3, as DNA: TGCGCCAGCAGCCGCGGACAGACGAACGAGCAGTACTTC. It specifies CASSRGQTNEQYF.

Points on this clonotype: A much bigger clone sits one base away, suggesting this may be a read error. This chain links TRBV6-1 with TRBJ2-2; 13 bases map to TRBD2. The junction had 4 bases not matched to a gene; V was cut back by 6 bases and J by 6 bases. The CDR3 covers 15 residues. Germline CDR1 MNHNS, CDR2 SASEGT. The CDR3 region has the DNA TGTGCCAGCAGCCGGACTAGCGGGAGCCCCGGGGAGCTGTTTTTT. It yields the protein CASSRTSGSPGELFF.

This clonotype occurred a few times. V usage is TRBV3-1 and J usage is TRBJ2-7, with no clear D. Trimming shortened V by 0 bases and J by 11 bases, and 20 bases separated the two germline ends. CDR1 and CDR2 from the germline V gene are LGHDT and YNNKEL (reference sequence). This CDR3 has 15 amino acids. The CDR3 nucleotides are TGTGCCAGCAGCCAAGATAACAGCGAGGTGGGTTTGAAGTACTTC. Amino acids: CASSQDNSEVGLKYF.

J is TRBJ2-1 and V is TRBV29-1; TRBD1 matches at 9 bases. The CDR3 has 12 residues. CDR1 and CDR2 from the germline V gene are SQVTM and ANQGSEA. With V trimmed by 7 bases and J by 8 bases, 6 bases remained unmatched. The CDR3 is CSGTGGVDEQFF. The CDR3 region has the DNA TGCAGCGGCACAGGGGGCGTCGATGAGCAGTTCTTC.

This rearrangement joins TRBV29-1 to TRBJ2-1, with D unclear. CDR1 SQVTM and CDR2 ANQGSEA come from the germline V gene. With 5 bases removed from V and 0 bases from J, the gap between germline ends came to 14 bases. The CDR3 extends over 15 amino acids. CDR3 bases: TGCAGCGTTAAGAGAGACTCTAGCTCCTACAATGAGCAGTTCTTC. Translating gives CSVKRDSSSYNEQFF.

In its sample, this clonotype was seen a few times. The genes are TRBV11-3 and TRBJ2-7; the D is unclear. With 0 bases removed from V and 0 bases from J, the gap between germline ends came to 18 bases. The CDR3 runs 18 residues. The germline V gene has CDR1 SGHNT and CDR2 YENEEA. CDR3 coding DNA: TGTGCCAGCAGCTTAGATTCTATGGCAGGTCTTAGCTCCTACGAGCAGTACTTC. Translation: CASSLDSMAGLSSYEQYF.

This clonotype showed up many times. V and J are TRBV20-1 and TRBJ2-1, with 12 positions matching TRBD2. The CDR3 consists of 15 residues. V trimming: 6 bases; J trimming: 3 bases; junction bases outside the gene matches: 6. Germline-derived CDR1 and CDR2 are DFQATT and SNEGSKA (reference sequence). CDR3 residues: CSATRLAGVYNEQFF. CDR3 nucleotides: TGCAGTGCGACGAGACTAGCGGGAGTCTACAATGAGCAGTTCTTC.

This clonotype was observed many times. The chain employs TRBV3-1 and TRBJ1-1; D possibly corresponds to TRBD1 (5 bases). The length of the CDR3 is 12 residues. Per the germline V gene, CDR1 is LGHDT and CDR2 is YNNKEL (reference sequence). V lost 7 bases to trimming and J lost 6 bases, with 12 bases between them. This chain's CDR3 is CASKKGSAEAFF. DNA for the CDR3: TGTGCCAGCAAGAAGGGGTCGGCTGAAGCTTTCTTT.